A selection of T cell receptor beta chains follows, all from one sample in a study of cytomegalovirus exposure and HLA in healthy donors. Using immunoSEQ multiplex PCR, the repertoire was profiled, and TCRdb retains in-frame clones only, with some absent. The table for this sample gives about 200,000 clones. Sequences were obtained from PBMCs. Receptors originate from a girl under 10 years old in good health and CMV-seropositive. Each CDR3 is given with its conserved first and last residue. The D gene is left open where the match is weak.

v_gene	j_gene	d_gene	CDR3nt	CDR3aa
TRBV15	TRBJ2-1	TRBD2	TGTGCCACCAGCAATAGCGGGAGATTGGGTGAGCAGTTCTTC	CATSNSGRLGEQFF
TRBV6-5	TRBJ2-7	TRBD1	TGTGCCAGCAGTCGTGGACAGGGCTACGAGCAGTACTTC	CASSRGQGYEQYF
TRBV9	TRBJ1-2	-	TGTGCCAGCAGCGTAGATGAGGGAGATGGCTACACCTTC	CASSVDEGDGYTF
TRBV4-1	TRBJ2-7	TRBD1	TGCGCCAGCAGTCTGGGACAGGGAACCTACGAGCAGTACTTC	CASSLGQGTYEQYF
TRBV27	TRBJ2-7	TRBD1	TGTGCCAGCAGTTTGAACAGGGGGAAGGAGTACTTC	CASSLNRGKEYF
TRBV6-1	TRBJ2-7	TRBD1	TGTGCCAGCAGTGCTCTTGGGACAGGCTACGAGCAGTACTTC	CASSALGTGYEQYF
TRBV6-1	TRBJ2-7	-	TGTGCCAGCAGCGGAGGGAACCTGGGCGACGAGCAGTACTTC	CASSGGNLGDEQYF
TRBV11-2	TRBJ1-2	TRBD1	TGTGCCAGCAGCTCGGGACAGAAGATAAACTATGGCTACACCTTC	CASSSGQKINYGYTF
TRBV28	TRBJ2-3	-	TGTGCCAGCAGTCCTCGACTATTCCCCTCAGATACGCAGTATTTT	CASSPRLFPSDTQYF
TRBV11-2	TRBJ2-2	-	TGTGCCAGCAGCTATACTGCAGAGGTCGGTCTCGCCGGGGAGCTGTTTTTT	CASSYTAEVGLAGELFF
TRBV30	TRBJ1-6	-	TGTGCCTGGAGGCCAAAAACAATGGGCAATTCACCCCTCCACTTT	CAWRPKTMGNSPLHF
TRBV6-1	TRBJ2-1	TRBD1	TGTGCCAGCAGTCCCCGACAGGGAGTCTACAATGAGCAGTTCTTC	CASSPRQGVYNEQFF
TRBV5-8	TRBJ2-5	-	TGTGCCAGCAGCTTAGGGGGGGTAGAGACCCAGTACTTC	CASSLGGVETQYF
TRBV27	TRBJ2-1	TRBD1	TGTGCCAGCAGAATGTTAACCGGGACAGGGGTCCTCAATGAGCAGTTCTTC	CASRMLTGTGVLNEQFF
TRBV5-1	TRBJ2-1	-	TGCGCCAGCAGCTTGGGGGCGGGGAGCTCCTACAATGAGCAGTTCTTC	CASSLGAGSSYNEQFF
TRBV27	TRBJ2-3	TRBD2	TGTGCCAGCAGTTTATTAGCGGGGTACACAGATACGCAGTATTTT	CASSLLAGYTDTQYF
TRBV29-1	TRBJ2-2	TRBD2	TGCAGCGCGACTAGCGGGAGGCCCGGGGAGCTGTTTTTT	CSATSGRPGELFF
TRBV28	TRBJ2-6	-	TGTGCCAGCAGGAGAGGGAATCCTGGGGCCAACGTCCTGACTTTC	CASRRGNPGANVLTF
TRBV2	TRBJ2-2	-	TGTGCCAGCAGCTCCAGGGGAAACACCGGGGAGCTGTTTTTT	CASSSRGNTGELFF
TRBV11-2	TRBJ2-1	TRBD2	TGTGCCAGCAGCCCGACTAGCGGGAGGTTAAATGAGCAGTTCTTC	CASSPTSGRLNEQFF
TRBV28	TRBJ2-2	TRBD1	TGTGCCAGCCGGGTAGACAGGGGGTGGACCGGGGAGCTGTTTTTT	CASRVDRGWTGELFF
TRBV18	TRBJ2-4	-	TGTGCCAGCTCATCGTCGATAGCAGACATTCAGTACTTC	CASSSSIADIQYF
TRBV15	TRBJ2-7	-	TGTGCCACCAGCAGAGATGCGGGGGCTTTGGGGGAGCAGTACTTC	CATSRDAGALGEQYF
TRBV7-2	TRBJ2-3	TRBD2	TGTGCCAGCAGCTCCGGACTAGCGATGGCAGATACGCAGTATTTT	CASSSGLAMADTQYF
TRBV6-4	TRBJ2-3	TRBD2	TGTGCCAGCAGTGCCGGGACTAGCGGGACAGATACGCAGTATTTT	CASSAGTSGTDTQYF
TRBV7-7	TRBJ2-1	-	TGTGCCAGCAGCAAGCAAGGAGGATCCTACAATGAGCAGTTCTTC	CASSKQGGSYNEQFF
TRBV18	TRBJ2-7	-	TGTGCCAGCTCACCACTTTTTAGCGCGATGGGATCCTACGAGCAGTACTTC	CASSPLFSAMGSYEQYF
TRBV15	TRBJ1-5	TRBD1	TGTGCCACCAGCAGAGTGCGGACAGGAGTCAATCAGCCCCAGCATTTT	CATSRVRTGVNQPQHF
TRBV6-6	TRBJ1-1	-	TGTGCCAGCAGTCAGGGACTCAACACTGAAGCTTTCTTT	CASSQGLNTEAFF
TRBV19	TRBJ2-7	-	TGTGCCAGTAGTATCCTCCCTTCTCGGGGCGAGCAGTACTTC	CASSILPSRGEQYF
TRBV5-1	TRBJ1-2	TRBD1	TGCGCCAGCAGCTTGAATAAGGGGGCGGGGTATGGCTACACCTTC	CASSLNKGAGYGYTF
TRBV2	TRBJ2-1	TRBD1	TGTGCCAGCAGTGCCGGACAGGGGGCAAATGAGCAGTTCTTC	CASSAGQGANEQFF
TRBV5-6	TRBJ1-1	TRBD1	TGTGCCAGCAGCCCAAGACAGGGGGGCCTACTGAACACTGAAGCTTTCTTT	CASSPRQGGLLNTEAFF
TRBV7-8	TRBJ2-7	TRBD1	TGTGCCAGCAGCTCGACAGGGTGGGACTCCTACGAGCAGTACTTC	CASSSTGWDSYEQYF
TRBV6-5	TRBJ2-3	-	TGTGCCAGCAGGCCACACCGTCGCACAGATACGCAGTATTTT	CASRPHRRTDTQYF
TRBV25-1	TRBJ2-5	-	TGTGCCAGCAGTGAAGGCCAGACCCAGTACTTC	CASSEGQTQYF
TRBV7-9	TRBJ2-7	-	TGTGCCAGCAGGTTCGCGGGACGCGAGACCTACGAGCAGTACTTC	CASRFAGRETYEQYF
TRBV29-1	TRBJ2-7	TRBD2	TGCATCGCTGTACTAGCGGGAGGATACGAGCAGTACTTC	CIAVLAGGYEQYF
TRBV19	TRBJ1-2	-	TGTGCCAGTAGTATCCCCACGCCTACCGAGATAATGCGGGGCTACACCTTC	CASSIPTPTEIMRGYTF
TRBV28	TRBJ1-2	-	TGTGCCAGCGGACTATGGGCTGGCTATGGCTACACCTTC	CASGLWAGYGYTF
TRBV5-1	TRBJ2-1	TRBD2	TGCGCCAGCAGCCCGGGACTAGCGGGAGGGCCTGAGCAGTTCTTC	CASSPGLAGGPEQFF
TRBV7-6	TRBJ2-7	TRBD2	TGTGCCAGCAGCTTAGCCCTAGCGGGAGGTAACTACGAGCAGTACTTC	CASSLALAGGNYEQYF
TRBV5-4	TRBJ2-2	-	TGTGCCAGCAGCCCTCGGACAGACCTCGTCACCGGGGAGCTGTTTTTT	CASSPRTDLVTGELFF
TRBV6-4	TRBJ1-3	-	TGTGCCATTAAGGGGCTCGGCACCATATATTTT	CAIKGLGTIYF
TRBV6-5	TRBJ2-7	TRBD2	TGTGCCAGCAGTTACTCAGTCCTAGCGGGAGCCTACGAGCAGTACTTC	CASSYSVLAGAYEQYF
TRBV30	TRBJ2-7	-	TGTGCCTGGAGTGACCTACAGGGCTACGAGCAGTACTTC	CAWSDLQGYEQYF
TRBV6-1	TRBJ2-3	-	TGTGCCAGCGGCCCGCGGGAGTCGAGGACAGATACGCAGTGTTTT	CASGPRESRTDTQCF
TRBV11-2	TRBJ2-2	TRBD2	TGTGCCAGCAGCCTGGCATGGGCGGGAGGCACCGGGGAGCTGTTTTTT	CASSLAWAGGTGELFF
TRBV6-5	TRBJ1-5	TRBD1	TGTGCCAGCCAGGGACAGGGCGGCTTTCAGCCCCAGCATTTT	CASQGQGGFQPQHF
TRBV5-6	TRBJ2-7	TRBD1	TGTGCCAGCAGCCGGGACAGGGGAATCATGTACGAGCAGTACTTC	CASSRDRGIMYEQYF
TRBV18	TRBJ1-2	-	TGTGCCAGCTCACCACTAGTAATTGGGCAGGGGCACTATGGCTACACCTTC	CASSPLVIGQGHYGYTF
TRBV7-3	TRBJ2-3	TRBD2	TGTGCCAGCAGCAAAATAGCGGGAGGTTCACCGGATACGCAGTATTTT	CASSKIAGGSPDTQYF
TRBV5-1	TRBJ1-5	-	TGCGCCAGCAGCCTCGGGGAGAGCAATCAGCCCCAGCATTTT	CASSLGESNQPQHF
TRBV14	TRBJ2-5	-	TGTGCCAGCAGCCAAGATCCATACCAAGAGACCCAGTACTTC	CASSQDPYQETQYF
TRBV19	TRBJ2-3	-	TGTGCCAGTCTTCCAAGGGGGGGCAAAGCAGATACGCAGTATTTT	CASLPRGGKADTQYF
TRBV27	TRBJ2-7	-	TGTGCCAGCAGTCGCACTTCCGGACGGGTCAGGGGCGAGCAGTACTTC	CASSRTSGRVRGEQYF
TRBV29-1	TRBJ2-3	TRBD2	TGCAGCGTCAGCGGGATTCACACAGATACGCAGTATTTT	CSVSGIHTDTQYF
TRBV2	TRBJ2-2	-	TGTGCCAGTACGGACAGCATCATACTTACAGCCGGGGAGCTGTTTTTT	CASTDSIILTAGELFF
TRBV5-1	TRBJ1-2	-	TGCGCCAGCAGCTTGAGCCAGGGCTATGGCTACACCTTC	CASSLSQGYGYTF
TRBV28	TRBJ2-7	TRBD2	TGTGCCAGCAGTCGGATAGCGGGAGGGTCCTACGAGCAGTACTTC	CASSRIAGGSYEQYF